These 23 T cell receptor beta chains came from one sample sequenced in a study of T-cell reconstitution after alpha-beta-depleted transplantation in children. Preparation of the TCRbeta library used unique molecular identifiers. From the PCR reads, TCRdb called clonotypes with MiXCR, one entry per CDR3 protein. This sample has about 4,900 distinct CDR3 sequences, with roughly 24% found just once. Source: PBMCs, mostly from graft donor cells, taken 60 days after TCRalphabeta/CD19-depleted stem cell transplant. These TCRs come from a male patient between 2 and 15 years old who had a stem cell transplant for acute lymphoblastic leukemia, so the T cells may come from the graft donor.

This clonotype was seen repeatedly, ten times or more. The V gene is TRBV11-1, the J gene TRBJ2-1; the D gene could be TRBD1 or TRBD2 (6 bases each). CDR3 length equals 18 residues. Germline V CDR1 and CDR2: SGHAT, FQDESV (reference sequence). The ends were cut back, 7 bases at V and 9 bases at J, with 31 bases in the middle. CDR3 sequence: CASTQRAGWGADGGEQFF. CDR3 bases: TGTGCCAGCACCCAAAGGGCCGGGTGGGGGGCTGACGGTGGTGAGCAGTTCTTC.

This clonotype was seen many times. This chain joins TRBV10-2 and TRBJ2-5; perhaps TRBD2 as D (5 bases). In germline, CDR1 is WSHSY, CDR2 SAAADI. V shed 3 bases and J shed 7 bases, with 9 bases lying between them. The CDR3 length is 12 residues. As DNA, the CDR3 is TGCGCCAGCAGTGACACAGAGGGGACCCAGTACTTC. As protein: CASSDTEGTQYF.

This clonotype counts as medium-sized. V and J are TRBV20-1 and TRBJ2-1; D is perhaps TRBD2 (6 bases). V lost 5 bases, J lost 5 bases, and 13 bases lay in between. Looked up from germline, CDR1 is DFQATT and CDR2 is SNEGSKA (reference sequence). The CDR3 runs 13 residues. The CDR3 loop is CSAESGSDNEQFF. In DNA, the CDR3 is TGCAGTGCTGAGTCCGGGAGCGACAATGAGCAGTTCTTC.

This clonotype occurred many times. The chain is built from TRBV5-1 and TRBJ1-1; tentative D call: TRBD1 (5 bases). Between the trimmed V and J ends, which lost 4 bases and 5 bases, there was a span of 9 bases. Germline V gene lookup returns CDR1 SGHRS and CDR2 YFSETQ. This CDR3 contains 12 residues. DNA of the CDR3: TGCGCCAGCAGCGCCGGGGGGACTGAAGCTTTCTTT. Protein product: CASSAGGTEAFF.

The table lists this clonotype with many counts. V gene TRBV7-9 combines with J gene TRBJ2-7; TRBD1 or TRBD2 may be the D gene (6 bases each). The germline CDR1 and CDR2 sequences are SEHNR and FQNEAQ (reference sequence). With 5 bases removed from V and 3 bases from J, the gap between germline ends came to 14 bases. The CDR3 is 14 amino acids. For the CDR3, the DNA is TGTGCCAGCAGCCGGGACACGGGGGACTACGAGCAGTACTTC. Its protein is CASSRDTGDYEQYF.

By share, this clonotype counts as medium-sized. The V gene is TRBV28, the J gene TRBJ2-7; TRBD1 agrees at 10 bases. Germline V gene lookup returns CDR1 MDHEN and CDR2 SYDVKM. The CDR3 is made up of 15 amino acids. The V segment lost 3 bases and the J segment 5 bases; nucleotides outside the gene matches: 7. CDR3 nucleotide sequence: TGTGCCAGCAGTTTTGAAGGGACAGGGGTCCACGAGCAGTACTTC. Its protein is CASSFEGTGVHEQYF.

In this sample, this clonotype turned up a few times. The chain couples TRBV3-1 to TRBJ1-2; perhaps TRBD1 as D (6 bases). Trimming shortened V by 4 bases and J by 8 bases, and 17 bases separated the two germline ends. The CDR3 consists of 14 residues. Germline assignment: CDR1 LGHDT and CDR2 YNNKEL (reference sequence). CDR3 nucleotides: TGTGCCAGCAGCCTACCGGGACAAGGGGGAGGCTACACCTTC. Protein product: CASSLPGQGGGYTF. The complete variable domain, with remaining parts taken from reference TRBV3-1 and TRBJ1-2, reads DTAVSQTPKYLVTQMGNDKSIKCEQNLGHDTMYWYKQDSKKFLKIMFSYNNKELIINETVPNRFSPKSPDKAHLNLHINSLELGDSAVYFCASSLPGQGGGYTFGSGTRLTVV.

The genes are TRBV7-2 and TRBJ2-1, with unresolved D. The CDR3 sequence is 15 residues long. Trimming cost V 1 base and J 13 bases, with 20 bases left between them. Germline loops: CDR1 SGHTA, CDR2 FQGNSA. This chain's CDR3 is CASSLDLVSRSPQFF. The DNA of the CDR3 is TGTGCCAGCAGCTTAGACCTAGTGTCTAGGTCGCCCCAGTTCTTC.

CDR3 in amino acids: CASSLEQTSTDTQYF. The CDR3 DNA reads TGTGCCAGCAGTTTAGAACAGACTAGCACAGATACGCAGTATTTT. This chain uses TRBV28 with TRBJ2-3; D unresolved. V lost 2 bases and J lost 0, with 9 bases in between. Germline CDR1 and CDR2: MDHEN and SYDVKM. The CDR3 covers 15 residues.

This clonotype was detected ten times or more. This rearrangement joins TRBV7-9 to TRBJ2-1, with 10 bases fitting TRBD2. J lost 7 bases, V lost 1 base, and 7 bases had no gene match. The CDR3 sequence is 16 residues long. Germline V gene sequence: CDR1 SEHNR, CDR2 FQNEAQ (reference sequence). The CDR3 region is CASSLVDLAGVNEQFF. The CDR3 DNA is TGTGCCAGCAGCTTAGTCGATCTAGCGGGAGTGAATGAGCAGTTCTTC.

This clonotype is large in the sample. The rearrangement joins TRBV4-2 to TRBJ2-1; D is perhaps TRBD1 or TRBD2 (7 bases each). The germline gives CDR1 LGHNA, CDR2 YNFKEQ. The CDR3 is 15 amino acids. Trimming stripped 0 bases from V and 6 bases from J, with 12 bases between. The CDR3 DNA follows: TGTGCCAGCAGCCAAGATGTCAGGGGGGGCAATGAGCAGTTCTTC. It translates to CASSQDVRGGNEQFF.

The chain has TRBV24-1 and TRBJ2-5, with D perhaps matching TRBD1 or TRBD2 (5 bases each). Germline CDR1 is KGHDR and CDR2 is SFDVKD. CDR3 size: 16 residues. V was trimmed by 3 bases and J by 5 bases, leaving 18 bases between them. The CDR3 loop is CATSDIAGADGETQYF. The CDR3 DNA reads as TGTGCCACCAGTGATATAGCCGGGGCCGACGGGGAGACCCAGTACTTC.

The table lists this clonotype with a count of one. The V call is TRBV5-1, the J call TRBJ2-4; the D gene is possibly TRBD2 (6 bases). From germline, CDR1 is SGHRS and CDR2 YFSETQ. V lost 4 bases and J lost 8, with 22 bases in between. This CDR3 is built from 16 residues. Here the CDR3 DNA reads TGCGCCAGCAGCCTACAACCCCTAGCGCCTACTTACATTCAGTACTTC. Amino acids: CASSLQPLAPTYIQYF. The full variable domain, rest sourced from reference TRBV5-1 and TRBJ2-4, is KAGVTQTPRYLIKTRGQQVTLSCSPISGHRSVSWYQQTPGQGLQFLFEYFSETQRNKGNFPGRFSGRQFSNSRSEMNVSTLELGDSALYLCASSLQPLAPTYIQYFGAGTRLSVL.

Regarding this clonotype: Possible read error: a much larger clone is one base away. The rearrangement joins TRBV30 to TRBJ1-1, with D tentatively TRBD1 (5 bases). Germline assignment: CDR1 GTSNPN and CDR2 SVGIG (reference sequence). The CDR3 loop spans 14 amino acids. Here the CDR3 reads CAWKSGGVRAEAIF. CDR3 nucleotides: TGTGCCTGGAAATCGGGAGGGGTTAGGGCTGAAGCTATCTTT.

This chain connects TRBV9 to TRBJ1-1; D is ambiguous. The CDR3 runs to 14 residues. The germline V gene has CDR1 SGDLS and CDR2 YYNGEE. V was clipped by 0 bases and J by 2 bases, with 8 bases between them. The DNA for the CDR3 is TGTGCCAGCAGCGTAGGTAGGGTTAACACTGAAGCTTTCTTT. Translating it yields CASSVGRVNTEAFF.

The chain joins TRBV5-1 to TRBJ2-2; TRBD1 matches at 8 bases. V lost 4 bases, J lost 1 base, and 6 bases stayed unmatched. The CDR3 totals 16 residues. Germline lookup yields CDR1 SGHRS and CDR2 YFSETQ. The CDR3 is CASSTTGTGNTGELFF. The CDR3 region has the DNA TGCGCCAGCAGCACTACCGGGACAGGGAACACCGGGGAGCTGTTTTTT.

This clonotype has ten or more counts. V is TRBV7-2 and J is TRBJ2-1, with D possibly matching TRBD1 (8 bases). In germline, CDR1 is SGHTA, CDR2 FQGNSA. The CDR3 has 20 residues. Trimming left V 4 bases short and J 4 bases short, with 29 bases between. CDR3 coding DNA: TGTGCCAGCAGCTATAGCGGGCAGGGGGCGCGATTTGTTTCTTACAATGAGCAGTTCTTC. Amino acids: CASSYSGQGARFVSYNEQFF.

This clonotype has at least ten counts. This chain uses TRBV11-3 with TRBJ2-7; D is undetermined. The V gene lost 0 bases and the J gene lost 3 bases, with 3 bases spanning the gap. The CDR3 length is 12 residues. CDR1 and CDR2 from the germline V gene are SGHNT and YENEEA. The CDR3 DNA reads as TGTGCCAGCAGCTTAGATGGCTACGAGCAGTACTTC. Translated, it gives CASSLDGYEQYF.

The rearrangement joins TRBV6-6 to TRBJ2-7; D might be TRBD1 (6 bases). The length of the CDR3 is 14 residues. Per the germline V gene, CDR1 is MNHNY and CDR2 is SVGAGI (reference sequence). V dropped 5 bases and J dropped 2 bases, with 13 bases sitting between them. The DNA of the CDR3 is TGTGCCAGCAGTCCAGACAGGCTTCCCTACGAGCAGTACTTC. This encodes CASSPDRLPYEQYF.

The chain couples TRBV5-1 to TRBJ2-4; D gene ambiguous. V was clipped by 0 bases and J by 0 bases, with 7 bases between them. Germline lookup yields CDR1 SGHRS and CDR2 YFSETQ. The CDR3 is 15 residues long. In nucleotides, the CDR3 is TGCGCCAGCAGCTTGGACAGCCTAGCCAAAAACATTCAGTACTTC. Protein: CASSLDSLAKNIQYF. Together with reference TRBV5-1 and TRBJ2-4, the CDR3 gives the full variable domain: KAGVTQTPRYLIKTRGQQVTLSCSPISGHRSVSWYQQTPGQGLQFLFEYFSETQRNKGNFPGRFSGRQFSNSRSEMNVSTLELGDSALYLCASSLDSLAKNIQYFGAGTRLSVL.

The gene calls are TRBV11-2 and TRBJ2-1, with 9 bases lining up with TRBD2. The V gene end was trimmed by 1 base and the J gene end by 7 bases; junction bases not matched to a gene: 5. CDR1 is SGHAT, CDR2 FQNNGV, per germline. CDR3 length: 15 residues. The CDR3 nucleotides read TGTGCCAGCAGCTTAGTGGCGGGGGGGCAAAATGAGCAGTTCTTC. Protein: CASSLVAGGQNEQFF.

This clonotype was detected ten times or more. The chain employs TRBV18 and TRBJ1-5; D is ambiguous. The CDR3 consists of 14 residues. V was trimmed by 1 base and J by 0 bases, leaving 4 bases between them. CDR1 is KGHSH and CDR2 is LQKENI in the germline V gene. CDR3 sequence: CASSPQNSNQPQHF. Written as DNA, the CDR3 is TGTGCCAGCTCACCACAGAATAGCAATCAGCCCCAGCATTTT.

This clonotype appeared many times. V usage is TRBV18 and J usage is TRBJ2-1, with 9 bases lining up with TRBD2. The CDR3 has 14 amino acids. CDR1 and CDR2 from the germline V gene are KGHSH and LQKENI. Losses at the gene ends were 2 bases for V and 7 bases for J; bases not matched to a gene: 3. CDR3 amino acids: CASSPKREVNEQFF. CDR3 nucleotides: TGTGCCAGCTCACCAAAGCGGGAGGTAAATGAGCAGTTCTTC.